These 16 T cell receptor beta chains came from one sample sequenced in a study of cytomegalovirus exposure and HLA in healthy donors. 60 Vbeta and 13 Jbeta primers were used in PCR. Sequenced by immunoSEQ multiplex PCR; TCRdb stores in-frame clones only, minus some. Its table lists tens of thousands of clones. Sequencing was done on a sample of PBMCs. The receptors were sampled from a woman aged 50 to 60 in good health and CMV-seropositive.

The V gene is TRBV18, the J gene TRBJ2-1, with D perhaps TRBD2 (6 bases). V dropped 4 bases and J dropped 7 bases, with 11 bases sitting between them. Germline CDR1 and CDR2: KGHSH and LQKENI. This CDR3 comprises 13 residues. This CDR3 is CASSLTEGNEQFF. The CDR3 DNA is TGTGCCAGCTCACTCACGGAGGGAAATGAGCAGTTCTTC.

The chain links TRBV27 to TRBJ1-1; D ambiguous. V lost 4 bases to trimming and J lost 11 bases, with 20 bases between them. This CDR3 contains 14 residues. Germline CDR1 and CDR2: MNHEY and SMNVEV (reference sequence). The CDR3: CASSSRLEGGMAFF. The CDR3 DNA sequence: TGTGCCAGCAGTTCACGCCTGGAGGGAGGTATGGCTTTCTTT.

As to this clone: At one boundary the junction diverges from the germline segment, which might be a read error. The chain recombines TRBV7-9 with TRBJ2-7; the match to TRBD1 covers 10 bases. From germline, CDR1 is SEHNR and CDR2 FQNEAQ (reference sequence). This CDR3 region has 15 residues. The CDR3 loop is CASGLGTGVPYEQYF. The CDR3 coding sequence is TGTGCCAGCGGCTTGGGGACAGGGGTACCCTACGAGCAGTACTTC.

The CDR3 DNA is TGTGCCAGCAGCTTAGGTAAGGGAGCTGAGCAGTTCTTC. The encoded protein is CASSLGKGAEQFF. This chain uses TRBV7-7 with TRBJ2-1, with D possibly TRBD2 on 5 matching bases. This CDR3 is 13 amino acids long. Germline CDR1 SSHAT, CDR2 FNYEAQ (reference sequence). V shed 1 base and J shed 9 bases, with 10 bases lying between them.

This rearrangement joins TRBV30 to TRBJ2-7, with 9 bases aligning to TRBD1. The ends lost 2 bases at V and 3 bases at J; junction bases unmatched: 5. CDR1 and CDR2 from the germline V gene are GTSNPN and SVGIG (reference sequence). CDR3 length: 14 residues. CDR3 region: CAWSRKTGGYEQYF. The CDR3 DNA sequence: TGTGCCTGGAGTAGGAAGACAGGGGGCTACGAGCAGTACTTC.

The chain joins TRBV30 to TRBJ2-3; 9 bases match TRBD2. J was trimmed by 2 bases and V by 3 bases; bases with no gene match: 9. The CDR3 is made up of 16 amino acids. Germline CDR1 is GTSNPN and CDR2 is SVGIG (reference sequence). In DNA form, the CDR3 reads TGTGCCTGGAGCGGGACTAGCCGGAGACTCACAGATACGCAGTATTTT. Its protein product is CAWSGTSRRLTDTQYF.

The rearrangement uses TRBV7-9 and TRBJ1-4; 11 bases map to TRBD1. The CDR3 is 14 amino acids. CDR1 and CDR2 (germline): SEHNR, FQNEAQ (reference sequence). Germline trimming cut 5 bases from V and 8 bases from J; bases unmatched to any gene: 4. CDR3 nucleotide sequence: TGTGCCAGCAGCCGGGACAGGGGGAGCGAAAAACTGTTTTTT. Translation: CASSRDRGSEKLFF.

The rearrangement joins TRBV28 to TRBJ1-1; D might be TRBD1 (6 bases). The CDR3 loop spans 15 amino acids. V shed 3 bases and J shed 1 base, with 12 bases lying between them. Germline CDR1 and CDR2: MDHEN and SYDVKM. CDR3 nucleotide sequence: TGTGCCAGCAGTTTGGCAGGGGTGGGGAACACTGAAGCTTTCTTT. As protein: CASSLAGVGNTEAFF.

The rearrangement joins TRBV2 to TRBJ2-5, with D possibly TRBD1 on 6 matching bases. From germline, CDR1 is SNHLY and CDR2 FYNNEI. The V gene lost 1 base and the J gene lost 4 bases, with 16 bases spanning the gap. CDR3 size: 16 residues. In DNA, the CDR3 is TGTGCCAGCAGTGAAGTCGACAGGAGCCCCCTAGAGACCCAGTACTTC. Translating it yields CASSEVDRSPLETQYF.

The chain couples TRBV13 to TRBJ1-3, with TRBD1 matching 10 bases. Germline V gene lookup returns CDR1 PRHDT and CDR2 FYEKMQ (reference sequence). After removal of 6 bases from V and 5 bases from J, the junction contained 10 bases not matched to a gene. The CDR3 spans 16 residues. The CDR3: CASRRSPGQGRNTIYF. The CDR3 coding sequence is TGTGCCAGCAGACGCTCTCCGGGACAGGGGCGAAACACCATATATTTT.

The J gene is TRBJ2-7, the V gene TRBV29-1; possible D gene TRBD1, 5 bases. Germline-derived CDR1 and CDR2 are SQVTM and ANQGSEA. The CDR3 spans 15 residues. Deletions cut 2 bases from V and 0 bases from J, with 14 bases between. In DNA form, the CDR3 reads TGCAGCGTTGAACGAGGACACGGAAGCTCCTACGAGCAGTACTTC. Translated: CSVERGHGSSYEQYF.

The V and J genes are TRBV28 and TRBJ2-5, with TRBD1 as a possible D gene (6 bases). The CDR3 has 15 residues. CDR1 is MDHEN, CDR2 SYDVKM, per germline. With 4 bases removed from V and 3 bases from J, the gap between germline ends came to 15 bases. This chain's CDR3 is CASSSSGTPKETQYF. The CDR3 coding sequence is TGTGCCAGCAGTTCCTCCGGGACACCCAAAGAGACCCAGTACTTC.

The chain joins TRBV19 to TRBJ2-1, with D possibly being TRBD1 (6 bases). Per the germline V gene, CDR1 is LNHDA and CDR2 is SQIVND (reference sequence). Trimming removed 4 bases from V and 4 bases from J, with 17 bases in between. CDR3 size: 16 residues. DNA for the CDR3: TGTGCCAGTAGTACCGGGACAAGTGAAGGGTACAATGAGCAGTTCTTC. Protein: CASSTGTSEGYNEQFF.

The rearrangement uses TRBV20-1 and TRBJ2-1; D is ambiguous. Trimming cost V 3 bases and J 9 bases, with 9 bases left between them. The CDR3 length is 11 residues. The germline V gene encodes CDR1 DFQATT and CDR2 SNEGSKA (reference sequence). The CDR3 nucleotides are TGCAGTGCTAGGATCGGGTTTGAGCAGTTCTTC. It specifies CSARIGFEQFF.

This chain uses TRBV7-2 with TRBJ2-7; D may be TRBD2 (6 bases). V gave up 4 bases and J gave up 3 bases, with 19 bases separating them. The length of the CDR3 is 16 residues. CDR1 and CDR2 from the germline V gene are SGHTA and FQGNSA. CDR3 amino acids: CASSSLWGDQSYEQYF. DNA for the CDR3: TGTGCCAGCAGCTCTTTATGGGGGGATCAAAGCTACGAGCAGTACTTC.

V gene TRBV7-9 combines with J gene TRBJ1-2; D gene ambiguous. The V gene's germline CDR1 is SEHNR and CDR2 FQNEAQ (reference sequence). The CDR3 is 12 residues long. Trimming removed 1 base from V and 4 bases from J, with 4 bases in between. CDR3 region: CASSLDTYGYTF. The CDR3 nucleotides are TGTGCCAGCAGCTTAGACACCTATGGCTACACCTTC.